A selection of T cell receptor beta chains follows, all from one sample in a study of T cell changes during pregnancy in multiple sclerosis. Method: immunoSEQ multiplex PCR; TCRdb's copy keeps in-frame clones and lacks some. The sample lists tens of thousands of clones; about 93% were seen once. The sample was peripheral blood, taken in the second trimester of pregnancy. The receptors were gathered from a female donor in good health, enrolled as a control in a pregnancy study. The CDR3 runs from the conserved cysteine through the conserved F or W. D genes are given only for firm matches. A clone size is listed for some rows: how often the clone was seen (once, few, many), or a class if it is expanded.

cdr3_length: 17; d_call: TRBD1; clone_size: -; j_call: TRBJ1-1; v_call: TRBV10-3; cdr3_aa: CAISESDRGLSDTEAFF; cdr3_nt: TGTGCCATCAGTGAGTCAGACAGGGGGTTATCGGACACTGAAGCTTTCTTT
cdr3_length: 19; d_call: TRBD1; clone_size: -; j_call: TRBJ1-2; v_call: TRBV5-1; cdr3_aa: CASSIHSTMYGTGGTGYTF; cdr3_nt: TGCGCCAGCAGCATCCACTCGACGATGTACGGGACAGGGGGCACTGGCTACACCTTC
cdr3_length: 12; d_call: -; clone_size: -; j_call: TRBJ2-1; v_call: TRBV7-9; cdr3_aa: CASSEEMLEQFF; cdr3_nt: TGTGCCAGCAGCGAAGAGATGCTTGAGCAGTTCTTC
cdr3_length: 11; d_call: -; clone_size: once; j_call: TRBJ1-1; v_call: TRBV27; cdr3_aa: CASIRNTEAFF; cdr3_nt: TGTGCCAGCATCAGGAACACTGAAGCTTTCTTT
cdr3_length: 16; d_call: TRBD1; clone_size: -; j_call: TRBJ1-1; v_call: TRBV5-6; cdr3_aa: CASSSFQTGDRAEAFF; cdr3_nt: TGTGCCAGCAGCTCCTTTCAGACAGGGGACAGGGCTGAAGCTTTCTTT
cdr3_length: 16; d_call: TRBD1; clone_size: -; j_call: TRBJ2-7; v_call: TRBV6-5; cdr3_aa: CASSYSGTGWSYEQYF; cdr3_nt: TGTGCCAGCAGTTACTCCGGGACAGGATGGTCCTACGAGCAGTACTTC
cdr3_length: 18; d_call: TRBD2; clone_size: -; j_call: TRBJ2-7; v_call: TRBV27; cdr3_aa: CASSFMGPGLADSYEQYF; cdr3_nt: TGTGCCAGCAGTTTTATGGGCCCGGGACTAGCGGACTCCTACGAGCAGTACTTC
cdr3_length: 16; d_call: TRBD2; clone_size: once; j_call: TRBJ2-1; v_call: TRBV7-2; cdr3_aa: CASSLVPTSEYNEQFF; cdr3_nt: TGTGCCAGCAGCTTAGTTCCGACTAGCGAGTACAATGAGCAGTTCTTC
cdr3_length: 14; d_call: -; clone_size: once; j_call: TRBJ1-2; v_call: TRBV15; cdr3_aa: CATSRDRADYGYTF; cdr3_nt: TGTGCCACCAGCAGAGACAGGGCCGACTATGGCTACACCTTC
cdr3_length: 14; d_call: TRBD1; clone_size: -; j_call: TRBJ2-7; v_call: TRBV11-2; cdr3_aa: CASSAKTGSYEQYF; cdr3_nt: TGTGCCAGCAGCGCGAAGACAGGGAGTTACGAGCAGTACTTC
cdr3_length: 14; d_call: -; clone_size: -; j_call: TRBJ2-5; v_call: TRBV28; cdr3_aa: CASSLQGPGETQYF; cdr3_nt: TGTGCCAGCAGTTTGCAGGGGCCGGGGGAGACCCAGTACTTC
cdr3_length: 15; d_call: -; clone_size: few; j_call: TRBJ2-3; v_call: TRBV5-5; cdr3_aa: CASSLVTGRTDTQYF; cdr3_nt: TGTGCCAGCAGCCTGGTGACAGGGAGGACAGATACGCAGTATTTT